This TCR beta chain is from a study of blood T cell repertoires in COVID-19. The method was immunoSEQ multiplex PCR; TCRdb's version includes in-frame clones alone and lacks a portion of them. The table lists more than 95,000 clones, around 90% of them singletons, with 4.5% to 5.5% in the top ten. This CDR3 is 15 amino acids long. Germline CDR1 is MGHRA and CDR2 is YSYEKL. The ends were cut back, 4 bases at V and 3 bases at J, with 15 bases in the middle. The sequence came from a human donor in a cohort sampled during active COVID-19. Sequencing was done on a sample of peripheral blood. The chain links TRBV4-1 to TRBJ2-5; possibly TRBD2 for D (5 bases). The CDR3 here is CASSPLGETKETQYF. In DNA, the CDR3 is TGCGCCAGCAGCCCCCTAGGCGAGACTAAAGAGACCCAGTACTTC.